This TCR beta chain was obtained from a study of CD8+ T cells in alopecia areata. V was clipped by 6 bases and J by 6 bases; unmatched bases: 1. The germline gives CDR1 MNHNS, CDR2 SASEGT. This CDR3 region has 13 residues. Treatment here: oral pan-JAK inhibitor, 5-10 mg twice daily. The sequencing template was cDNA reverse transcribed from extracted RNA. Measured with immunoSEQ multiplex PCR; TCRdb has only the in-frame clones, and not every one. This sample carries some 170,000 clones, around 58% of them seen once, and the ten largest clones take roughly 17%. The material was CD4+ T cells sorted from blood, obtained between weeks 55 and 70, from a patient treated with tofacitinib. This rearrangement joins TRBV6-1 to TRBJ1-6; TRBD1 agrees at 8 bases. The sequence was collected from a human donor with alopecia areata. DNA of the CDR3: TGTGCCAGCAGGGACAGGGTTAATTCACCCCTCCACTTT. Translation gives CASRDRVNSPLHF.